This T cell receptor beta chain was retrieved from a study of T cell responses to AZD1222 COVID-19 vaccine. CDR1 and CDR2 from the germline V gene are LNHDA and SQIVND (reference sequence). The V end was cut by 0 bases, the J end by 2 bases, with 12 bases between. The CDR3 is 16 amino acids. Assay used: immunoSEQ multiplex PCR; TCRdb lists only in-frame clones, some missing. The sample carries about 140,000 clones, approximately 89% recorded once. In this sample, this clone turned up once. No antigen is known for it. Points from the study as a whole: Receipt of two AZD1222 doses was followed by a rise in Spike-specific TCR breadth and depth. CD4 TCRs linked to vaccination spanned spike, dominating at 160-218 and 743-854. The donor group comprised mostly white British people and more females; the analysis possibly underestimated clonal diversity.

The source is an adult in good health. The V call is TRBV19, the J call TRBJ2-3; tentatively, D is TRBD1 or TRBD2 (5 bases each). This sample comprised peripheral blood, obtained on day 0 of AZD1222 vaccination. In nucleotides, the CDR3 is TGTGCCAGTAGTATAGAACCCTGGGGGATCACAGATACGCAGTATTTT. Translating gives CASSIEPWGITDTQYF.